The 10 T cell receptor beta chains in this list originate from one sample, sequenced in a study of CD8+ T cells in alopecia areata. As the sequencing template, cDNA was produced by extracting RNA and reverse transcribing it. Using immunoSEQ multiplex PCR, the repertoire was profiled, and TCRdb retains in-frame clones only, with some absent. The specimen has 1,500 to 2,000 clones, none found just once. Sequencing input: lesional skin. These receptors all come from a C3H/HeJ mouse with alopecia areata. Strain haplotype (MHC): H2-k.

About this clone itself: The listed TCRdb protein conflicts with the DNA translation at residue 12, and the protein shown is translated directly from the DNA. Gene and germline names: mouse. The read ends 3 residues before the CDR3 terminus; that terminus is restored from the germline J gene. Other DNA sequences in the sample encode the same CDR3. The chain joins TRBV17 to TRBJ1-3; 7 bases fit TRBD1. The CDR3 runs 15 residues. The ends lost 10 bases at V and 0 bases at J; junction bases unmatched: 9. Germline CDR1 and CDR2: MNHDT and YYDKIL. CDR3 loop: CATSNRGGSGNTLYF. CDR3 DNA (partial): TGTGCTACCAGCAACAGGGGTGGTTCTGGAAATACG.

This clone is deemed medium-sized. Here the gene names and germline are mouse. The sequenced fragment ends 4 residues before the CDR3 boundary, so the rest is inferred from the germline J gene. The V and J genes are TRBV19 and TRBJ1-1, with 7 bases matching TRBD1. The length of the CDR3 is 15 residues. V lost 4 bases to trimming and J lost 4 bases; unmatched junction nucleotides: 10. Germline assignment: CDR1 FNHDT and CDR2 SITEND (reference sequence). CDR3 DNA (partial): TGTGCCAGCAGTTCCGTCGACAGGGAAGGCACA. Protein product: CASSSVDREGT. The whole CDR3 reads CASSSVDREGTEVFF.

At least ten counts were recorded for this clone. Here the gene names and germline are mouse. Coverage ceases 4 residues before the CDR3 finishes, and the germline J gene fills in the end. The chain combines TRBV13-2 with TRBJ1-1; D gene uncertain. V was trimmed by 0 bases and J by 3 bases, leaving 9 bases between them. Per germline, CDR1 NNHNN and CDR2 SYGAGS (reference sequence). The CDR3 contains 14 residues. CDR3 DNA, as far as it was read: TGTGCCAGCGGTGATGGGGGAAAGGACACA. Residues: CASGDGGKDT. From start to end, the CDR3 is CASGDGGKDTEVFF.

Concerning this clone itself: The gene names here belong to mouse. The read comes to an end 4 residues before the CDR3 does, leaving the germline J gene to fill in the end. The genes are TRBV2 and TRBJ2-7, with D perhaps matching TRBD1 (6 bases). Trimming removed 2 bases from V and 3 bases from J, with 8 bases in between. Germline lookup yields CDR1 LGHNA and CDR2 YSYQKL. The CDR3 is 13 amino acids. Incomplete CDR3 DNA: TGTGCCAGCAGCCAATCGGACAGCTAT. It is translated as CASSQSDSY. From start to end, the CDR3 is CASSQSDSYEQYF.

Remarks on this clone: The gene symbols are mouse symbols. The chain's CDR3 is CASSPRNTEVFF. CDR3 bases read: TGTGCCAGCAGTCCAAGAAACACA. The V gene is TRBV14, the J gene TRBJ1-1; no reliable D call. The observed sequence ends 4 residues before the CDR3 terminus, with the missing tail filled in from the germline J gene. Germline V CDR1 and CDR2: SGHDT, FRDEAV. CDR3 length equals 12 residues. V was shortened by 4 bases and J by 1 base, with 5 bases between the two germline ends.

This clone was seen only a few times. A far larger clone is just one base off, so this is likely a read error. The gene names given are mouse names. Read data end 4 residues before the CDR3 end; the end is taken from the germline J gene. This chain joins TRBV17 and TRBJ2-3; 8 bases are shared with TRBD1. The germline CDR1 and CDR2 sequences are MNHDT and YYDKIL. After removal of 1 base from V and 0 bases from J, the junction contained 3 bases not matched to a gene. This CDR3 spans 16 amino acids. CDR3: CASSRVQGVSAETLYF. The sequenced CDR3 bases are TGTGCTAGCAGTAGAGTACAGGGGGTTAGTGCAGAA.

This clone was detected a few times. Mouse gene names apply. The CDR3 extends 4 residues past the end of the read, so its final part is completed from the germline J gene. V is TRBV19 and J is TRBJ2-3; TRBD2 agrees at 9 bases. The CDR3 length is 15 residues. With 4 bases clipped from V and 0 bases from J, the junction kept 3 bases outside the gene matches. Germline V lookup: CDR1 FNHDT, CDR2 SITEND (reference sequence). The CDR3: CASSLTGGSAETLYF. CDR3 DNA (partial): TGTGCCAGCAGTTTGACTGGGGGTAGTGCAGAA.

This clone was seen a few times. The gene names given are mouse names. The DNA ends 4 residues before the CDR3 does, and the rest of the CDR3 is filled in from the germline J gene. V usage is TRBV1 and J usage is TRBJ2-1, with 13 bases that match TRBD2. Germline V gene lookup returns CDR1 NSQYPW and CDR2 LRSPGD (reference sequence). The CDR3 has 18 residues. The CDR3 reads CTCSADRDWGGVGAEQFF. The sequenced part of the CDR3 DNA is TGCACCTGCAGTGCAGATAGGGACTGGGGGGGGGTTGGGGCT.

Remarks on this clone: Gene names are mouse gene names. The read terminates 4 residues before the CDR3 end, so the remaining end is supplied by the germline J gene. J is TRBJ2-1 and V is TRBV5; 9 nucleotides align to TRBD2. Trimming at V came to 0 bases and at J to 1 base, leaving 1 base not matched to a gene. Germline V gives CDR1 LGHNA, CDR2 YNLKQL (reference sequence). This CDR3 is built from 16 residues. The CDR3 DNA, read in part, is TGTGCCAGCAGCCAAGACGACTGGGGGAACTATGCT. Residues: CASSQDDWGNYA. The whole CDR3 reads CASSQDDWGNYAEQFF.

This clone was counted at least ten times. The gene names given are mouse names. The CDR3 goes on 4 residues after the read ends, and that part is filled in from the germline J gene. The rearrangement uses TRBV31 and TRBJ2-2, with 10 bases matching TRBD1. Germline CDR1 and CDR2: GKSSPN and SITVG. The V gene end was trimmed by 0 bases and the J gene end by 0 bases; junction bases not matched to a gene: 10. The CDR3 contains 19 residues. CDR3: CAWSLPDRGRFANTGQLYF. CDR3 bases read: TGTGCCTGGAGTCTTCCCGACAGGGGGCGGTTTGCAAACACCGGG.